The present TCR beta chain was sequenced within a study of T cells in Graves' hyperthyroidism and ophthalmopathy. Study-wide findings and caveats: Ophthalmopathy onset followed model prediction by a median approximately 6.2 months. Ophthalmopathy and stable hyperthyroidism were separated by a 13 V-J model.

The CDR3 runs to 16 residues. Per germline, CDR1 SGHTA and CDR2 FQGTGA. With V trimmed by 2 bases and J by 2 bases, 4 bases remained unmatched. This clonotype has only a few counts. The antigen remains unidentified. RNA transcripts gave rise to amplified TCR beta CDR3 regions. Initially, a first-round RT-PCR of the TCR CDR3 employed the HTBI primer set. TCRdb re-analysed the multiplex PCR reads in MiXCR, keeping a single row per CDR3 protein. This sample has about 590,000 distinct CDR3 sequences, with 15% to 19% found just once. Pregnant or lactating patients were excluded, as were those with uncontrolled infection or other autoimmune disease.

The specimen was blood. The clonotype comes from a woman aged 25-40 years with Graves' hyperthyroidism. The V gene is TRBV7-3, the J gene TRBJ2-1; 9 bases are shared with TRBD2. For the CDR3, the DNA is TGTGCCAGCAGCTTATTTTCTAGCGGGACCTACAATGAGCAGTTCTTC. Protein: CASSLFSSGTYNEQFF.